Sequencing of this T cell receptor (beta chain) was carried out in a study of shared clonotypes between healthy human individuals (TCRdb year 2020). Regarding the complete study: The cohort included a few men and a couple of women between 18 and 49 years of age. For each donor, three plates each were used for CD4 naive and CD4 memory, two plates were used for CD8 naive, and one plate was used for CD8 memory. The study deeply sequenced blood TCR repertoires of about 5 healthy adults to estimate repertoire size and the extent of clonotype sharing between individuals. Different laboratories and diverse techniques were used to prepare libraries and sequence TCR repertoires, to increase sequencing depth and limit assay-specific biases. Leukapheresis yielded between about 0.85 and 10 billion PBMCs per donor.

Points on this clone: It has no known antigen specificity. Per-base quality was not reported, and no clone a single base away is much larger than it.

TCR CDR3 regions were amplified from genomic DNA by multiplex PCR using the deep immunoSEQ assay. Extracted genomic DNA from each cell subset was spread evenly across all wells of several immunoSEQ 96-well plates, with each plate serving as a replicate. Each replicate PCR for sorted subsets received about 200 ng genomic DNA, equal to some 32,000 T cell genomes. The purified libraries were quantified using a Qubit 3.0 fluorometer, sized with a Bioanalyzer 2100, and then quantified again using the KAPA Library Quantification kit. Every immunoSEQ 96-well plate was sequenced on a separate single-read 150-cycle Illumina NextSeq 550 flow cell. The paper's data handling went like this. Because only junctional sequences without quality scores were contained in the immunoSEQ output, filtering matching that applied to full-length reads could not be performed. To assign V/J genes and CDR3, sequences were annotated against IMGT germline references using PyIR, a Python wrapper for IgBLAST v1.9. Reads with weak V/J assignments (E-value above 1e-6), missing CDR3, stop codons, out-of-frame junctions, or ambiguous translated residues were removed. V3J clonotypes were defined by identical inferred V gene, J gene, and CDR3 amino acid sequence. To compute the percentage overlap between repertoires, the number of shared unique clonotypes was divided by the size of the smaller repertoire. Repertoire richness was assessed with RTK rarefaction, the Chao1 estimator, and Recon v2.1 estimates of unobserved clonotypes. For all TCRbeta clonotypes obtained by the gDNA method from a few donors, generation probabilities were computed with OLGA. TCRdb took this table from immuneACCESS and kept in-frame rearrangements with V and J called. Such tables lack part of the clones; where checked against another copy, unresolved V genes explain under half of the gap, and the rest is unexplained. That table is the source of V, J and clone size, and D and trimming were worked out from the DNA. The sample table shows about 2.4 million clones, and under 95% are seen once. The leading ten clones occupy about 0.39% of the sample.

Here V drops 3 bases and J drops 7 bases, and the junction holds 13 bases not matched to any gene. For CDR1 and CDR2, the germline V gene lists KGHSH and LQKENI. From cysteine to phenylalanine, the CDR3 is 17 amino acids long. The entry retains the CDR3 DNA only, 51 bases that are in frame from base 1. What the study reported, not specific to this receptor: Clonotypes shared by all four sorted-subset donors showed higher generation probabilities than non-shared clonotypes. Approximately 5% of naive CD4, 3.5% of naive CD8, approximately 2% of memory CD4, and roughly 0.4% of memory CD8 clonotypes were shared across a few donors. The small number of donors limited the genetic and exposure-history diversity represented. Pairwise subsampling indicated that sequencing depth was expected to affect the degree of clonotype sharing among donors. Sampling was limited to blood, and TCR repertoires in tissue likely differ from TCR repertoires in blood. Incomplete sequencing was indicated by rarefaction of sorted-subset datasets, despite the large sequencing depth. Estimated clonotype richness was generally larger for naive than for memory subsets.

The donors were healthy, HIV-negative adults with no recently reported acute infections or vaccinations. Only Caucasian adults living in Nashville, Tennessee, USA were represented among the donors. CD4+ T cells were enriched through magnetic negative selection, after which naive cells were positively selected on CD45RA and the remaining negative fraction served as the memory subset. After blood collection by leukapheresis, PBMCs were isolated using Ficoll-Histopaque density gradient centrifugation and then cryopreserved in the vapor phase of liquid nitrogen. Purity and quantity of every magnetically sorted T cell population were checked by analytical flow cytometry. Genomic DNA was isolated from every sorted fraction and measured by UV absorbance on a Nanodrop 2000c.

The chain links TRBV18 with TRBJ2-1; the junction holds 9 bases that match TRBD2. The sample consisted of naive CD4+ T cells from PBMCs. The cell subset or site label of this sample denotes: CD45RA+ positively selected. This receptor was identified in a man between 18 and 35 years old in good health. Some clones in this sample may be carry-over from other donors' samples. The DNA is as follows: TGTGCCAGCTCACCCACGGGGCGGGAGGGATTGAGGAATGAGCAGTTCTTC. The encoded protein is CASSPTGREGLRNEQFF.